This T cell receptor (beta chain) was captured by sequencing in a study of shared T cell receptors in the human thymus. Produced via immunoSEQ multiplex PCR; TCRdb's table is partial and in-frame only. The sample consists of hundreds of thousands of clones, over 75% of them appearing once. Germline V CDR1 and CDR2: SNHLY, FYNNEI. The CDR3 has 14 amino acids. V lost 2 bases and J lost 0, with 5 bases in between. These data also formed part of another study, on human thymus T cells. Per that paper: Corrective cardiac operations yielded the resected thymus tissue.

Sample: thymocytes. This receptor was identified in a boy less than two years old with a congenital heart defect. The chain uses TRBV2 and TRBJ1-5; D is unresolved. CDR3 sequence reads: CASSEPGSNQPQHF. The CDR3 coding sequence is TGTGCCAGCAGTGAACCCGGTAGCAATCAGCCCCAGCATTTT.